This TCR beta chain was identified during a study of early T cells in non-severe SARS-CoV-2 infection. Study-wide context: Chains stayed unpaired after sequencing of bulk RNA from unsorted whole blood. Study results and caveats: Anti-spike CD8 specificities were favored by VDJdb matching, whose results missed private and CD4 specificities.

This clonotype was found many times. What it recognizes is unknown. J gave up 5 bases and V 3 bases, and 9 bases lay outside the gene matches. CDR1 is SGHRS and CDR2 is YFSETQ in the germline V gene. This CDR3 is built from 16 residues. Each cDNA molecule carried a unique molecular identifier. One entry per CDR3 protein results from TCRdb running MiXCR on the 5' RACE reads. The sample consists of tens of thousands of distinct CDR3 sequences, 10% to 13% of them appearing once. This receptor was taken from an adult who was a healthcare worker with PCR-confirmed SARS-CoV-2 infection or an uninfected control (not recorded which). Specimen: whole blood. This rearrangement joins TRBV5-1 to TRBJ2-1, with TRBD1 matching over 9 bases. In DNA form, the CDR3 reads TGCGCCAGCAGCTCTCTTGCGGGACAGGGTGACAATGAGCAGTTCTTC. Encoded protein: CASSSLAGQGDNEQFF.